One sample yielded the 17 T cell receptor beta chains listed below, sequenced in a study of T cells in Graves' hyperthyroidism and ophthalmopathy. Using RNA transcripts as the source, TCR beta CDR3 regions were amplified. TCR CDR3 regions were first amplified by RT-PCR with HTBI primers. TCRdb passed the multiplex PCR reads through MiXCR, listing each CDR3 protein once. Of over 250,000 distinct CDR3 sequences in the sample, 15% to 20% are singletons; the top ten hold approximately 60%. Sequencing used blood. The receptors were sampled from an older woman with Graves' ophthalmopathy.

This clonotype was found many times. The CDR3 nucleotides read TGCGCCAGCAGCCTACAAGACGGAGGCACAGATACGCAGTATTTT. As protein: CASSLQDGGTDTQYF. V usage is TRBV5-1 and J usage is TRBJ2-3; no clear D. Germline CDR1 reads SGHRS; CDR2 reads YFSETQ. The germline V and J ends were trimmed by 4 bases and 1 base, with 13 bases remaining between them. The CDR3 is 15 residues long.

Only a few counts were recorded for this clonotype. V usage is TRBV7-2 and J usage is TRBJ1-3; D is ambiguous. Germline lookup yields CDR1 SGHTA and CDR2 FQGNSA. The V gene lost 2 bases and the J gene lost 3 bases, with 8 bases spanning the gap. The length of the CDR3 is 14 residues. CDR3 region: CASSLSGNGNTIYF. CDR3 DNA sequence: TGTGCCAGCAGCTTATCTGGGAATGGAAACACCATATATTTT.

This clonotype has a count of ten or more. V and J are TRBV6-1 and TRBJ2-3; a possible D gene is TRBD1 (5 bases). Deletions cut 6 bases from V and 4 bases from J, with 11 bases between. Germline V gene data show CDR1 as MNHNS and CDR2 as SASEGT. The CDR3 runs to 13 residues. The CDR3 protein is CASRTTVPDTQYF. CDR3 DNA sequence: TGTGCCAGCAGAACGACAGTTCCAGATACGCAGTATTTT.

V and J are TRBV20-1 and TRBJ2-5; the match to TRBD1 covers 11 bases. Trimming removed 0 bases from V and 2 bases from J; junction bases left unmatched: 5. CDR1 and CDR2 (germline): DFQATT, SNEGSKA (reference sequence). This CDR3 comprises 16 residues. CDR3 sequence reads: CSARDARDRGQETQYF. CDR3 sequence (DNA): TGCAGTGCTAGAGATGCTCGGGACAGGGGGCAAGAGACCCAGTACTTC.

This clonotype came up many times. J is TRBJ1-2 and V is TRBV12-3 or TRBV12-4; TRBD1 matches at 10 bases. The CDR3 spans 13 residues. Germline trimming cut 5 bases from V and 5 bases from J; bases unmatched to any gene: 2. CDR3 DNA: TGTGCCAGCAGTCGGGGACAGGGGTATGGCTACACCTTC. Residues: CASSRGQGYGYTF.

V and J are TRBV4-3 and TRBJ2-7; perhaps TRBD1 as D (6 bases). The CDR3 consists of 16 residues. V lost 0 bases to trimming and J lost 5 bases, with 17 bases between them. Germline V gene sequence: CDR1 LGHNA, CDR2 YSLEER. CDR3 nucleotide sequence: TGCGCCAGCAGCCAAGATGGGGTATTGGGGGCCAACGAGCAGTACTTC. Encoded protein: CASSQDGVLGANEQYF.

This clonotype has more than one count but fewer than ten. The chain joins TRBV20-1 to TRBJ1-2; no definite D call. The CDR3 totals 13 residues. CDR1 is DFQATT, CDR2 SNEGSKA, per germline (reference sequence). Trimming took 5 bases from V and 4 from J, leaving 14 bases between them. In DNA form, the CDR3 reads TGCAGTGCTCCGTCCGTGGCAGGCTATGGCTACACCTTC. This gives the protein CSAPSVAGYGYTF.

In this sample, this clonotype turned up many times. V usage is TRBV7-9 and J usage is TRBJ2-1; possible D gene TRBD1, 5 bases. V lost 3 bases and J 5 bases, leaving 8 bases between the germline ends. The CDR3 covers 13 residues. The germline CDR1 and CDR2 sequences are SEHNR and FQNEAQ (reference sequence). This CDR3 reads CASSFLTDNEQFF. The CDR3 DNA follows: TGTGCCAGCAGCTTCTTGACAGACAATGAGCAGTTCTTC. Full variable domain (rest looked up from reference TRBV7-9 and TRBJ2-1): DTGVSQNPRHKITKRGQNVTFRCDPISEHNRLYWYRQTLGQGPEFLTYFQNEAQLEKSRLLSDRFSAERPKGSFSTLEIQRTEQGDSAMYLCASSFLTDNEQFFGPGTRLTVL.

The chain links TRBV5-1 to TRBJ2-2, with 8 bases lining up with TRBD1. This CDR3 comprises 16 residues. The J segment lost 0 bases and the V segment lost 0 bases, leaving 1 base of the junction unmatched. Germline V gives CDR1 SGHRS, CDR2 YFSETQ. CDR3 loop: CASSLDRGANTGELFF. The CDR3 nucleotides read TGCGCCAGCAGCTTGGACAGGGGGGCGAACACCGGGGAGCTGTTTTTT.

This clonotype was detected many times. This sequence joins TRBV18 and TRBJ1-6; 10 positions match TRBD1. Germline CDR1 KGHSH, CDR2 LQKENI. V was clipped by 3 bases and J by 9 bases; unmatched bases: 5. This CDR3 contains 15 residues. This CDR3 reads CASSPPGQGSSPLHF. Here the CDR3 DNA reads TGTGCCAGCTCACCTCCGGGACAGGGGAGTTCACCCCTCCACTTT.

This clonotype was seen ten or more times. The CDR3 coding sequence is TGCGCCAGCAGCTTGTCTAGCGGCAAACAAGAGACCCAGTACTTC. It codes for CASSLSSGKQETQYF. The V and J genes are TRBV5-1 and TRBJ2-5; 7 positions agree with TRBD2. This CDR3 has 15 amino acids. The germline gives CDR1 SGHRS, CDR2 YFSETQ. The ends lost 1 base at V and 2 bases at J; junction bases unmatched: 5. The whole variable domain, remainder taken from reference TRBV5-1 and TRBJ2-5, is KAGVTQTPRYLIKTRGQQVTLSCSPISGHRSVSWYQQTPGQGLQFLFEYFSETQRNKGNFPGRFSGRQFSNSRSEMNVSTLELGDSALYLCASSLSSGKQETQYFGPGTRLLVL.

This clonotype occurred a few times. V gene TRBV20-1 combines with J gene TRBJ2-7; D is unclear. V shed 0 bases and J shed 1 base, with 13 bases lying between them. Per germline, CDR1 DFQATT and CDR2 SNEGSKA (reference sequence). The length of the CDR3 is 15 residues. As DNA, the CDR3 is TGCAGTGCTAGAGATCCCACTTTTATTTCCTACGAGCAGTACTTC. Translation: CSARDPTFISYEQYF.

This clonotype was detected a few times. The chain joins TRBV20-1 to TRBJ2-1; 8 nucleotides match TRBD2. The germline CDR1 and CDR2 sequences are DFQATT and SNEGSKA (reference sequence). Germline trimming cut 0 bases from V and 9 bases from J; bases unmatched to any gene: 10. CDR3 length: 15 residues. This chain's CDR3 is CSARDLSGGWGEQFF. CDR3 nucleotide sequence: TGCAGTGCTAGAGATCTCAGCGGGGGTTGGGGTGAGCAGTTCTTC.

The sample holds many counts of this clonotype. The rearrangement uses TRBV7-9 and TRBJ2-7; maybe TRBD1 (5 bases). CDR1 is SEHNR, CDR2 FQNEAQ, per germline (reference sequence). V was pared by 1 base and J by 2 bases, with 9 bases between. The CDR3 is 14 residues long. The CDR3, as DNA: TGTGCCAGCAGCTTAGTCCCAGGGCCCTACGAGCAGTACTTC. It specifies CASSLVPGPYEQYF.

This clonotype was seen more than once but under ten times. The rearrangement links TRBV19 to TRBJ2-2; no clear D. The CDR3 runs to 16 residues. CDR1 LNHDA and CDR2 SQIVND come from the germline V gene (reference sequence). The V end lost 7 bases, the J end lost 0 bases, and 15 bases lay between the germline ends. The CDR3 bases are TGTGCCAGTACCCCGAGTGCCTTCGCGAACACCGGGGAGCTGTTTTTT. Residues: CASTPSAFANTGELFF.

The chain's CDR3 is CASSSPDSLGNTEAFF. Here the CDR3 DNA reads TGTGCCAGCAGTTCTCCTGATAGCCTGGGGAACACTGAAGCTTTCTTT. The genes are TRBV5-6 and TRBJ1-1; D not resolved. Germline V gene lookup returns CDR1 SGHDT and CDR2 YYEEEE. This CDR3 comprises 16 residues. Trimming removed 5 bases at V and 1 base at J, with 18 bases between.

Ten or more counts support this clonotype. This chain joins TRBV27 and TRBJ2-5; 10 bases match TRBD2. There are 16 residues in the CDR3. Looked up from germline, CDR1 is MNHEY and CDR2 is SMNVEV (reference sequence). V was pared by 0 bases and J by 6 bases, with 7 bases of the junction left unmatched. The CDR3 region is CASSLSPGLAIKTQYF. DNA of the CDR3: TGTGCCAGCAGTTTATCTCCGGGACTAGCGATCAAGACCCAGTACTTC.